This T cell receptor (beta chain) was captured in a study of T cell changes during pregnancy in multiple sclerosis. Assay used: immunoSEQ multiplex PCR; TCRdb lists only in-frame clones, some missing. This table has about 84,000 clones, around 94% appearing once. The receptor was isolated from a female donor in good health, enrolled as a control in a pregnancy study. The sample was peripheral blood, taken in the second trimester of pregnancy.

The CDR3 nucleotides are TGTGCCACCCTGTCAGGGGTCAGGCAGTATTTT. This encodes CATLSGVRQYF. The chain links TRBV2 to TRBJ2-3; D might be TRBD1 (6 bases). The germline V gene has CDR1 SNHLY and CDR2 FYNNEI. Trimming removed 10 bases from V and 11 bases from J, with 16 bases in between. This CDR3 has 11 amino acids.